This TCR beta chain was sequenced for a study of T cells in Graves' hyperthyroidism and ophthalmopathy. This clonotype was detected a few times. Its specificity is not known. Regarding the study as a whole: A median about 7 months before onset, the model predicted ophthalmopathy.

In making diagnoses, clinical symptoms, serum thyroxine and TRAb, thyroid ultrasound and orbital computed tomography were all used. It was at first hyperthyroidism diagnosis, before any ophthalmopathy symptoms, that the blood sample was taken. Using RNA transcripts as the source, TCR beta CDR3 regions were amplified. HTBI primers were employed in a first-round RT-PCR of the TCR CDR3. TCRdb used MiXCR to reprocess the multiplex PCR reads, holding one entry per CDR3 protein. The table lists over 120,000 distinct CDR3 sequences, around 20% of them singletons, with about 70% in the top ten. Per germline, CDR1 MGHRA and CDR2 YSYEKL. CDR3 length: 17 amino acids. V lost 1 base and J lost 0, with 15 bases in between.

The TCR originated in a woman aged 50 to 65 with Graves' hyperthyroidism that later progressed to Graves' ophthalmopathy. Sequencing was done on a sample of blood. The chain carries TRBV4-1 and TRBJ1-1; D may be TRBD1 (5 bases). DNA of the CDR3: TGCGCCAGCAGCCAAGGGGGGGGGAAGGATATGAACACTGAAGCTTTCTTT. The encoded protein is CASSQGGGKDMNTEAFF.